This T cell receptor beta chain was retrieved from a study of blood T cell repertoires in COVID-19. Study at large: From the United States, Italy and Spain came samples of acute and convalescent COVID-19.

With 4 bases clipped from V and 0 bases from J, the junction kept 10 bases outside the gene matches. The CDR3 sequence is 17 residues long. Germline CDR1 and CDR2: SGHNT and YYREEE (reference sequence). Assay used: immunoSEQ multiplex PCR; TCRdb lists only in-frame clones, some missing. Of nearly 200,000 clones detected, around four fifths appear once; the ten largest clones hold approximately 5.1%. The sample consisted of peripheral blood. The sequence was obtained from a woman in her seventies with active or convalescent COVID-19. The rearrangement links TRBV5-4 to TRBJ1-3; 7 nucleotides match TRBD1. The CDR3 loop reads CASSTPQGSLSGNTIYF. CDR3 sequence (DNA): TGTGCCAGCAGCACACCACAGGGGTCTCTCTCTGGAAACACCATATATTTT.